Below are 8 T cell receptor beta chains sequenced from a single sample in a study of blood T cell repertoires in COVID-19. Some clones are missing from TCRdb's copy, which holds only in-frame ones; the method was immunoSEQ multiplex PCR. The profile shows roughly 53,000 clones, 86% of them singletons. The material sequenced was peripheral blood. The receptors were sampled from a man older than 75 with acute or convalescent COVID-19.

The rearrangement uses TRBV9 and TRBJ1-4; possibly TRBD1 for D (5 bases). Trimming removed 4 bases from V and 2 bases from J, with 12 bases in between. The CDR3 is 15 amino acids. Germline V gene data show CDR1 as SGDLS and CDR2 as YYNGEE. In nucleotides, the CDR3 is TGTGCCAGCAGCCTCCGACAGACTACTAATGAAAAACTGTTTTTT. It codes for CASSLRQTTNEKLFF.

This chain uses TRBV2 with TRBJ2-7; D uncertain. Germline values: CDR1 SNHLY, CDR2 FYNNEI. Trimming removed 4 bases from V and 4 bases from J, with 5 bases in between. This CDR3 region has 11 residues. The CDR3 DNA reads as TGTGCCAGCAGTGTTCAGTACGAGCAGTACTTC. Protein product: CASSVQYEQYF.

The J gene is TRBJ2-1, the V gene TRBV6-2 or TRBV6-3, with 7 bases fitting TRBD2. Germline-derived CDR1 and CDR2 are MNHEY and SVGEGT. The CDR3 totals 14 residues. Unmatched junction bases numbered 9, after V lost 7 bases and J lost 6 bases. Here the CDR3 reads CASTPGGNLNEQFF. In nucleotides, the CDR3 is TGTGCCAGCACCCCCGGGGGGAACCTCAATGAGCAGTTCTTC.

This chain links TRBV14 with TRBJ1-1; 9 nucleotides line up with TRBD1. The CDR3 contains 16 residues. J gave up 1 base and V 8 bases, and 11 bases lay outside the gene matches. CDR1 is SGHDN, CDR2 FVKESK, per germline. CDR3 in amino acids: CASSEQGAGWNTEAFF. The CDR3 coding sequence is TGTGCCAGCTCCGAACAGGGGGCAGGTTGGAACACTGAAGCTTTCTTT.

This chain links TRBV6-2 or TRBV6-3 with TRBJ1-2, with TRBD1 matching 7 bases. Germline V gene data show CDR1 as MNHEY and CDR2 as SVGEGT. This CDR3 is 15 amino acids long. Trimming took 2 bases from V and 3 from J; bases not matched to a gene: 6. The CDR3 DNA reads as TGTGCCAGCAGTTACACCCAGGGGGTGGACTATGGCTACACCTTC. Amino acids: CASSYTQGVDYGYTF.

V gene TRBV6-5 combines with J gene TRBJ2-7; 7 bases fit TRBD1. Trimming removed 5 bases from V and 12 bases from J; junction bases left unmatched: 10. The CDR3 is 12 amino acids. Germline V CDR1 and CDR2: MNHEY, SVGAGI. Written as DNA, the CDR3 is TGTGCCAGCAGTCTAGACAGGGCCCGAGTGTACTTC. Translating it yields CASSLDRARVYF.

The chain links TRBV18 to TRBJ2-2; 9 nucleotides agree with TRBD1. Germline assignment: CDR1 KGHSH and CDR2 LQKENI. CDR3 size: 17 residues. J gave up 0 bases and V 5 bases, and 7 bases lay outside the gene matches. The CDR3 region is CASSSYDRGSNTGELFF. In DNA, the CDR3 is TGTGCCAGCTCATCATATGACAGGGGGTCGAACACCGGGGAGCTGTTTTTT.

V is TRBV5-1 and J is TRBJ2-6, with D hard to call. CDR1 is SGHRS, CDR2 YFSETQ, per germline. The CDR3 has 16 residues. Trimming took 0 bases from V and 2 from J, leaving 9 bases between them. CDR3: CASSLVPLTGANVLTF. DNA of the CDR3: TGCGCCAGCAGCTTGGTCCCTTTAACTGGGGCCAACGTCCTGACTTTC.